Listed here are 23 T cell receptor beta chains from one sample, sequenced in a study of beta chain features in type 1 diabetes. Expressed TCRB transcripts were sequenced after all isolated RNA was converted to cDNA. Clones were sequenced by immunoSEQ multiplex PCR, and TCRdb holds only the in-frame ones, with some missing. This table has around 250,000 clones, roughly 30% appearing once. Material for sequencing was central memory CD4+ T cells from blood. The receptors were sampled from a man younger than 40 in good health.

This clone was recorded at least ten times. The CDR3 spells CAISLSRGTDTQYF. CDR3 nucleotide sequence: TGTGCCATCAGCCTATCTAGAGGCACAGATACGCAGTATTTT. V gene TRBV10-3 combines with J gene TRBJ2-3, with unresolved D. Germline loops: CDR1 ENHRY, CDR2 SYGVKD. CDR3 length: 14 residues. V was cut by 6 bases and J by 1 base, with 11 bases left in between.

The rearrangement uses TRBV5-6 and TRBJ1-2; 8 positions agree with TRBD1. V lost 2 bases and J lost 3; bases outside the gene matches: 6. CDR1 is SGHDT and CDR2 is YYEEEE in the germline V gene. This CDR3 is 15 amino acids long. CDR3 amino acids: CASSFLDRDDYGYTF. The CDR3 region has the DNA TGTGCCAGCAGCTTCCTGGACAGGGACGACTATGGCTACACCTTC.

The chain combines TRBV7-9 with TRBJ2-3; 10 bases agree with TRBD1. The CDR3 has 15 amino acids. CDR1 SEHNR and CDR2 FQNEAQ come from the germline V gene (reference sequence). Losses at the gene ends were 6 bases for V and 1 base for J; bases not matched to a gene: 4. CDR3 sequence reads: CASRAGTGGTDTQYF. CDR3 sequence (DNA): TGTGCCAGCAGGGCCGGGACAGGGGGCACAGATACGCAGTATTTT.

This clone was recorded only once. V and J are TRBV10-3 and TRBJ1-2; D gene ambiguous. Trimming removed 3 bases at V and 4 bases at J, with 6 bases between. CDR3 size: 12 residues. The V gene's germline CDR1 is ENHRY and CDR2 SYGVKD. CDR3 sequence: CAISDAGYGYTF. The CDR3 DNA reads TGTGCCATCAGTGATGCGGGCTATGGCTACACCTTC.

V usage is TRBV6-5 and J usage is TRBJ1-1; maybe TRBD1 (6 bases). CDR3 length: 12 amino acids. V lost 2 bases and J lost 8, with 9 bases in between. Germline CDR1 and CDR2: MNHEY and SVGAGI. The CDR3 DNA is TGTGCCAGCAGTTACAGCGGGGGCGAAGCTTTCTTT. It yields the protein CASSYSGGEAFF.

The chain joins TRBV7-2 to TRBJ1-2; 10 nucleotides match TRBD1. The CDR3 spans 14 residues. Germline CDR1 reads SGHTA; CDR2 reads FQGNSA. The V gene end was trimmed by 6 bases and the J gene end by 6 bases; junction bases not matched to a gene: 7. CDR3 DNA sequence: TGTGCCAGCAGACCACAGACAGGGGGCAATGGCTACACCTTC. It yields the protein CASRPQTGGNGYTF.

There are a few counts of this clone. The chain links TRBV19 to TRBJ1-2; 7 bases fit TRBD1. The CDR3 runs 14 residues. Germline CDR1 LNHDA, CDR2 SQIVND (reference sequence). V lost 5 bases and J lost 8; bases outside the gene matches: 11. In DNA, the CDR3 is TGTGCCAGTAGTCCCGAGGGGGCTTGGTCGGGCTACACCTTC. This codes for CASSPEGAWSGYTF.

J is TRBJ2-2 and V is TRBV7-2; no clear D gene. This CDR3 is built from 16 residues. V lost 7 bases and J lost 6, with 21 bases in between. In germline, CDR1 is SGHTA, CDR2 FQGNSA. In DNA form, the CDR3 reads TGTGCCAGCACCCTCCTCTTGGCCCTCCAGTCCGGGGAGCTGTTTTTT. This sequence encodes CASTLLLALQSGELFF.

This chain connects TRBV6-5 to TRBJ2-3; D ambiguous. The CDR3 contains 12 residues. The V gene's germline CDR1 is MNHEY and CDR2 SVGAGI. The germline V and J ends were trimmed by 5 bases and 6 bases, with 9 bases remaining between them. CDR3 loop: CASSPNGDTQYF. CDR3 in DNA: TGTGCCAGCAGTCCAAATGGGGATACGCAGTATTTT.

The gene calls are TRBV29-1 and TRBJ2-5; TRBD2 matches 9 bases. The CDR3 has 13 residues. Germline lookup yields CDR1 SQVTM and CDR2 ANQGSEA. J was trimmed by 4 bases and V by 7 bases; bases with no gene match: 7. CDR3 sequence: CSAEAGGAETQYF. The CDR3 DNA sequence: TGCAGCGCCGAAGCGGGGGGCGCAGAGACCCAGTACTTC.

The rearrangement joins TRBV29-1 to TRBJ2-7, with a tentative D call TRBD1 (6 bases). CDR3 size: 13 residues. Germline CDR1 reads SQVTM; CDR2 reads ANQGSEA. V was trimmed by 6 bases and J by 3 bases, leaving 15 bases between them. The CDR3 reads CSVIRTGSYEQYF. DNA of the CDR3: TGCAGCGTCATAAGAACAGGGAGCTACGAGCAGTACTTC.

The rearrangement uses TRBV28 and TRBJ2-6; D gene uncertain. Germline V gene lookup returns CDR1 MDHEN and CDR2 SYDVKM. The V gene lost 0 bases and the J gene lost 4 bases, with 10 bases spanning the gap. This CDR3 is 16 amino acids long. This CDR3 reads CASSLWSTGGANVLTF. DNA for the CDR3: TGTGCCAGCAGTTTATGGAGTACGGGCGGGGCCAACGTCCTGACTTTC. Full variable domain (missing parts from reference TRBV28 and TRBJ2-6): DVKVTQSSRYLVKRTGEKVFLECVQDMDHENMFWYRQDPGLGLRLIYFSYDVKMKEKGDIPEGYSVSREKKERFSLILESASTNQTSMYLCASSLWSTGGANVLTFGAGSRLTVL.

This clone was recorded a few times. V gene TRBV27 combines with J gene TRBJ1-1, with D hard to call. CDR3 length: 13 amino acids. Looked up from germline, CDR1 is MNHEY and CDR2 is SMNVEV (reference sequence). V dropped 5 bases and J dropped 4 bases, with 11 bases sitting between them. CDR3 nucleotide sequence: TGTGCCAGCAGTCCGTCGTCGAGCACTGAAGCTTTCTTT. Its translation: CASSPSSSTEAFF.

Comments on this clone: Other DNA sequences of this sample code for an identical CDR3. The CDR3 nucleotides read TGTGCCAGCTCACCTTCCCTCACAGATACGCAGTATTTT. Translating gives CASSPSLTDTQYF. This chain links TRBV18 with TRBJ2-3; no reliable D call. V was shortened by 3 bases and J by 2 bases, with 6 bases between the two germline ends. The CDR3 contains 13 residues. The germline gives CDR1 KGHSH, CDR2 LQKENI. The variable domain in full, with the rest retrieved from reference TRBV18 and TRBJ2-3, is NAGVMQNPRHLVRRRGQEARLRCSPMKGHSHVYWYRQLPEEGLKFMVYLQKENIIDESGMPKERFSAEFPKEGPSILRIQQVVRGDSAAYFCASSPSLTDTQYFGPGTRLTVL.

CDR3 sequence (DNA): TGTGCCACCTCGTCCCAGCTAGAAGAGACCCAGTACTTC. Translation gives CATSSQLEETQYF. The rearrangement joins TRBV2 to TRBJ2-5; unclear D gene. The CDR3 length is 13 residues. V lost 10 bases and J lost 3, with 15 bases in between. CDR1 and CDR2 from the germline V gene are SNHLY and FYNNEI.

Concerning this clone itself: One base separates it from a far larger clone, so it is likely a read error. The chain is built from TRBV7-2 and TRBJ2-7; 8 positions agree with TRBD2. CDR3 size: 18 residues. Germline V lookup: CDR1 SGHTA, CDR2 FQGNSA. V shed 4 bases and J 3 bases; nucleotides not matched to a gene: 17. This CDR3 reads CASSSPQRGGPSVYEQYF. CDR3 DNA: TGTGCCAGCAGCTCCCCCCAACGCGGGGGGCCATCAGTCTACGAGCAGTACTTC. Looking up the rest from reference TRBV7-2 and TRBJ2-7 gives the full variable domain: GAGVSQSPSNKVTEKGKDVELRCDPISGHTALYWYRQSLGQGLEFLIYFQGNSAPDKSGLPSDRFSAERTGGSVSTLTIQRTQQEDSAVYLCASSSPQRGGPSVYEQYFGPGTRLTVT.

The rearrangement links TRBV6-1 to TRBJ2-3; D gene uncertain. CDR1 is MNHNS, CDR2 SASEGT, per germline. Trimming removed 2 bases from V and 4 bases from J, with 10 bases in between. CDR3 length: 14 amino acids. Written as DNA, the CDR3 is TGTGCCAGCAGTGAATGGGCCGGGCCAGATACGCAGTATTTT. This encodes CASSEWAGPDTQYF.

V is TRBV15 and J is TRBJ1-2; D is uncertain. The CDR3 is 11 residues long. In germline, CDR1 is LNHNV, CDR2 YYDKDF (reference sequence). The V end was cut by 5 bases, the J end by 8 bases, with 9 bases between. CDR3 in amino acids: CATSRAGGYTF. As DNA, the CDR3 is TGTGCCACCAGCCGCGCGGGGGGCTACACCTTC. Combining the CDR3 with reference TRBV15 and TRBJ1-2 gives the whole variable domain DAMVIQNPRYQVTQFGKPVTLSCSQTLNHNVMYWYQQKSSQAPKLLFHYYDKDFNNEADTPDNFQSRRPNTSFCFLDIRSPGLGDTAMYLCATSRAGGYTFGSGTRLTVV.

The chain links TRBV10-3 to TRBJ2-7; D may be TRBD2 (6 bases). The length of the CDR3 is 13 residues. The germline gives CDR1 ENHRY, CDR2 SYGVKD. V was clipped by 7 bases and J by 0 bases, with 10 bases between them. In DNA form, the CDR3 reads TGTGCCATCACGGCCGGGAGCTCCTACGAGCAGTACTTC. It is translated as CAITAGSSYEQYF.

The V gene is TRBV7-2, the J gene TRBJ2-7; D is unclear. CDR3 length: 15 amino acids. Germline CDR1 SGHTA, CDR2 FQGNSA. V lost 6 bases and J 5 bases, leaving 20 bases between the germline ends. The CDR3 sequence is CASSPLVGFVDEQYF. The CDR3 DNA reads TGTGCCAGCAGTCCACTCGTGGGGTTCGTGGACGAGCAGTACTTC.

The chain employs TRBV29-1 and TRBJ2-7, with TRBD1 identical over 11 bases. CDR1 and CDR2 (germline): SQVTM, ANQGSEA. V dropped 6 bases and J dropped 3; count of bases not matched to a gene: 4. The CDR3 length is 13 residues. CDR3 residues: CSVRTGGRYEQYF. The CDR3 DNA reads TGCAGCGTGCGGACAGGGGGCCGCTACGAGCAGTACTTC.

The table lists this clone with many counts. V and J are TRBV14 and TRBJ2-3; D uncertain. Looked up from germline, CDR1 is SGHDN and CDR2 is FVKESK. This CDR3 is built from 16 residues. Trimming stripped 2 bases from V and 6 bases from J, with 18 bases between. The CDR3 sequence: CASSQSIRARPDTQYF. CDR3 sequence (DNA): TGTGCCAGCAGCCAATCAATCCGGGCCCGCCCTGATACGCAGTATTTT. The full variable domain, completed using reference TRBV14 and TRBJ2-3, is EAGVTQFPSHSVIEKGQTVTLRCDPISGHDNLYWYRRVMGKEIKFLLHFVKESKQDESGMPNNRFLAERTGGTYSTLKVQPAELEDSGVYFCASSQSIRARPDTQYFGPGTRLTVL.

This clone came up many times. Other nucleotide sequences in the sample specify the same CDR3. The chain is built from TRBV28 and TRBJ2-7; possibly TRBD1 for D (5 bases). The V gene's germline CDR1 is MDHEN and CDR2 SYDVKM. The CDR3 consists of 12 residues. Between the trimmed V and J ends, which lost 3 bases and 3 bases, there was a span of 6 bases. The CDR3 sequence is CASSLQGYEQYF. The CDR3, as DNA: TGTGCCAGCAGTTTGCAGGGCTACGAGCAGTACTTC.